This T cell receptor (beta chain) was retrieved from a study of prognosis after radiotherapy for stage I lung cancer (dated by TCRdb to 2020 to 2023). As for the study more broadly: Between April 2018 and January 2019, about 20 stage I NSCLC patients were enrolled in Nanjing, China. Image-guided IMRT or VMAT was used to deliver SBRT in 3 to 5 fractions at a biologically effective dose of at least 100 Gy. In every patient, SBRT was given without any concurrent therapy. The study profiled peripheral blood TCR beta repertoires from stage I NSCLC patients before and after stereotactic body radiotherapy and related them to distant failure. Some 15 patients had newly diagnosed primary stage I lung tumors, and roughly five had oligometastatic NSCLC after surgical resection of the primary tumor. Squamous cell carcinoma histology was identified in several patients, and adenocarcinoma histology was identified in roughly eleven patients. Every patient was deemed medically inoperable, around eleven because of comorbidities and six to eight because they refused surgery. Distant metastases were developed by four of the 19 patients after SBRT, at a median of roughly 7 months, whereas no significant progression was observed in the other 15 patients. The study took one blood sample before SBRT and one after SBRT from each of approximately 20 patients and sequenced all 38 samples. The cohort included about a dozen men and 5 or 6 women, with a median age of around 70 years and a range of about 53 to 84 years. The paper as a whole reports these results and caveats: Tumor specificity of expanded TCR clones was not determined. No adjustment for multiple comparisons was applied to any of the reported P values. The small cohort and short follow-up limited the study, so independent validation of the findings is needed. Unique TCR clone counts fell after SBRT (median approximately 9,900 before versus 6,000 to 8,000 after; Wilcoxon paired P=0.011). Post-SBRT Shannon entropy and its change from baseline were lower in patients who developed distant metastases; baseline Shannon entropy was not associated with metastases. Differences by metastasis status were reportedly seen in TRBV and TRBJ usage frequencies, involving two V genes at baseline and, after SBRT, 8 or 9 V genes and two J genes.

Two rounds of multiplex PCR were used to amplify the TCR beta CDR3 region from genomic DNA. In the first round of PCR, primers specific to each TRBV and TRBJ gene were used, and the primer sequences are filed in Chinese patent CN105087789A. Universal primers were used in the second round of PCR. The Roche High Pure PCR Template Preparation Kit was used to extract genomic DNA from frozen PBMCs. Paired-end sequencing with 151 bp reads was performed on the libraries using an Illumina HiSeq 3000. Turning to the authors' computational methods: Raw reads lacking the multiplex PCR primer sequences were removed with CutAdapt. Using PEAR, the high-quality paired reads were merged into contigs. TRB V, D and J gene segments were assigned to each contig with MiXCR by alignment to reference sequences. CDR3 sequences were clustered by base quality and sequence similarity to remove sequencing errors. Diversity was measured as Shannon entropy normalized by the natural log of productive TCR sequence number. One minus Shannon entropy divided by the natural log of the number of unique clonotypes was used as the definition of clonality. The Youden index of ROC curves was used to select progression-free survival cut-offs for repertoire metrics, and analyses were performed in R 3.5.3. TCRdb trimmed public reads at Q25 via fastp, called clones via MiXCR and kept in-frame beta chains. Each CDR3 protein gets just one entry, which takes the most common genes and DNA from the rows behind it. None of the V and J calls come from the authors' own analysis; TCRdb made them. For this sample there are under 55,000 distinct CDR3 sequences; about 37% appear just once. Roughly 9.4% of the sample is in the top ten clones.

All patients had node-negative disease on CT and PET/CT, and none had a history of other malignancies or prior chemotherapy or radiotherapy. At each of two time points, around 6 milliliters of peripheral venous blood were collected into EDTA tubes. PBMCs were isolated by Ficoll-Paque Plus density-gradient centrifugation. Right after collection, samples were kept at -80 degrees C until analysis. Of note for this clonotype: Its recognized antigen is unknown. No base quality information exists; no much larger clone differs at one position.

Spanning cysteine to phenylalanine, the CDR3 consists of 16 amino acids. Just the 48-base CDR3 DNA is kept, in frame starting at base 1. Per the germline V gene, SGHTA is the CDR1 and FQGNSA is the CDR2. V is clipped by 5 bases and J by 6 bases, and the sequence between their germline boundaries is 19 bases long. The input for sequencing was PBMCs, taken before or after stereotactic body radiation therapy (not recorded which). This TCR came from a donor at least 50 years old with non-small cell lung cancer. The chain employs TRBV7-2 and TRBJ2-2; 6 matching bases give a weak D call of TRBD1. The DNA sequence follows: TGTGCCAGCAGCCTCCCATACAGGGTGCGTGCCGGGGAGCTGTTTTTT. Translated, it reads CASSLPYRVRAGELFF.